The 17 T cell receptor beta chains below were found in one sample sequenced in a study of PD-L1 blockade in urothelial cancer. This table comes from immunoSEQ multiplex PCR, and its TCRdb copy is limited to in-frame clones, with some not included. This table has about 56,000 clones, 85% appearing once. Time point specified: pretreatment peripheral blood. This specimen consisted of PBMCs, obtained around atezolizumab (anti-PD-L1) treatment. These receptors all come from a man aged 65 to 79 with urothelial cancer.

The genes are TRBV7-8 and TRBJ2-7; D possibly corresponds to TRBD1 (5 bases). Germline V CDR1 and CDR2: SGHVS, FQNEAQ. The V end was cut by 1 base, the J end by 0 bases, with 10 bases between. This CDR3 is built from 15 residues. The DNA of the CDR3 is TGTGCCAGCAGCTTAGAGGGGTGGAGCTCCTACGAGCAGTACTTC. Translated, it gives CASSLEGWSSYEQYF. The complete variable domain, with remaining parts taken from reference TRBV7-8 and TRBJ2-7, reads GAGVSQSPRYKVAKRGQDVALRCDPISGHVSLFWYQQALGQGPEFLTYFQNEAQLDKSGLPSDRFFAERPEGSVSTLKIQRTQQEDSAVYLCASSLEGWSSYEQYFGPGTRLTVT.

This clone showed up just a few times. The chain combines TRBV2 with TRBJ1-5; TRBD1 matches at 11 bases. This CDR3 has 14 amino acids. J gave up 6 bases and V 4 bases, and 2 bases lay outside the gene matches. Germline loops: CDR1 SNHLY, CDR2 FYNNEI. CDR3 sequence reads: CASSGTGGGQPQHF. In DNA form, the CDR3 reads TGTGCCAGCAGTGGGACAGGGGGCGGTCAGCCCCAGCATTTT.

The sample holds one count of this clone. The chain employs TRBV15 and TRBJ2-1; D might be TRBD2 (6 bases). V was clipped by 1 base and J by 0 bases, with 10 bases between them. The CDR3 extends over 16 amino acids. Germline CDR1 and CDR2: LNHNV and YYDKDF (reference sequence). The CDR3 sequence is CATSRGLALSYNEQFF. As DNA, the CDR3 is TGTGCCACCAGCAGAGGGCTAGCGCTCTCCTACAATGAGCAGTTCTTC.

This sequence joins TRBV7-2 and TRBJ1-1, with 7 bases matching TRBD1. Germline CDR1 SGHTA, CDR2 FQGNSA. The ends lost 3 bases at V and 5 bases at J; junction bases unmatched: 3. This CDR3 comprises 13 residues. In DNA form, the CDR3 reads TGTGCCAGCAGCTTCGCGACAGGGACTGAAGCTTTCTTT. This translates into CASSFATGTEAFF.

This chain connects TRBV9 to TRBJ2-7; 11 bases fit TRBD1. The junction had 6 bases not matched to a gene; V was cut back by 0 bases and J by 4 bases. This CDR3 spans 16 amino acids. CDR1 is SGDLS and CDR2 is YYNGEE in the germline V gene. The CDR3 DNA reads as TGTGCCAGCAGCGTAGATCCCGGACAGGGGGCTTACGAGCAGTACTTC. The encoded protein is CASSVDPGQGAYEQYF.

V usage is TRBV7-8 and J usage is TRBJ2-7; TRBD2 agrees at 11 bases. CDR3 length: 16 residues. Germline V gives CDR1 SGHVS, CDR2 FQNEAQ. V was clipped by 3 bases and J by 5 bases; unmatched bases: 9. CDR3: CASSFLGASGRHEQYF. In DNA form, the CDR3 reads TGTGCCAGCAGCTTCCTTGGGGCTAGCGGGAGGCACGAGCAGTACTTC.

The V and J genes are TRBV7-9 and TRBJ2-7; 9 bases match TRBD2. Germline V gives CDR1 SEHNR, CDR2 FQNEAQ (reference sequence). The CDR3 extends over 16 amino acids. Trimming removed 4 bases from V and 5 bases from J; junction bases left unmatched: 12. CDR3 amino acids: CASSSLRSGRFNEQYF. CDR3 sequence (DNA): TGTGCCAGCAGCTCCCTCAGGAGCGGGAGGTTCAACGAGCAGTACTTC.

The chain links TRBV27 to TRBJ1-3, with unresolved D. Trimming stripped 6 bases from V and 0 bases from J, with 9 bases between. Germline V gene data show CDR1 as MNHEY and CDR2 as SMNVEV (reference sequence). The CDR3 loop spans 14 amino acids. For the CDR3, the DNA is TGTGCCAGCAGCCTTAGACACTCTGGAAACACCATATATTTT. This encodes CASSLRHSGNTIYF.

The chain employs TRBV20-1 and TRBJ2-1; no definite D call. Trimming stripped 5 bases from V and 4 bases from J, with 6 bases between. Germline CDR1 and CDR2: DFQATT and SNEGSKA (reference sequence). CDR3 length: 11 residues. CDR3 region: CSAGSYNEQFF. The CDR3 DNA follows: TGCAGTGCTGGCAGTTACAATGAGCAGTTCTTC.

V gene TRBV30 combines with J gene TRBJ2-2, with D possibly TRBD2 on 5 matching bases. The CDR3 extends over 18 amino acids. The germline gives CDR1 GTSNPN, CDR2 SVGIG (reference sequence). Deletions cut 2 bases from V and 1 base from J, with 20 bases between. The CDR3 loop reads CAWSTFSGVRGNTGELFF. The CDR3 DNA is TGTGCCTGGAGTACCTTCAGCGGTGTAAGAGGGAACACCGGGGAGCTGTTTTTT.

The chain employs TRBV19 and TRBJ2-7; 7 nucleotides align to TRBD1. CDR1 is LNHDA, CDR2 SQIVND, per germline (reference sequence). V was pared by 4 bases and J by 3 bases, with 6 bases of the junction left unmatched. The CDR3 contains 14 residues. This CDR3 reads CASSSRRDSYEQYF. Here the CDR3 DNA reads TGTGCCAGTAGTAGCCGCCGGGACAGCTACGAGCAGTACTTC.

This chain links TRBV19 with TRBJ2-1, with no clear D. Germline lookup yields CDR1 LNHDA and CDR2 SQIVND (reference sequence). The length of the CDR3 is 18 residues. V dropped 0 bases and J dropped 1 base, with 16 bases sitting between them. The CDR3 here is CASSIDPEPPRSYNEQFF. In DNA, the CDR3 is TGTGCCAGTAGTATAGATCCGGAGCCCCCAAGGTCCTACAATGAGCAGTTCTTC.

V and J are TRBV20-1 and TRBJ1-2; D unresolved. The V end was cut by 3 bases, the J end by 6 bases, with 8 bases between. CDR1 and CDR2 from the germline V gene are DFQATT and SNEGSKA (reference sequence). CDR3 length: 11 residues. The CDR3: CSASSSNGYTF. For the CDR3, the DNA is TGCAGTGCTAGTTCCAGTAATGGCTACACCTTC.

V and J are TRBV11-1 and TRBJ1-1, with D hard to call. The CDR3 has 16 amino acids. The germline V gene encodes CDR1 SGHAT and CDR2 FQDESV (reference sequence). Trimming took 1 base from V and 6 from J, leaving 18 bases between them. The DNA of the CDR3 is TGTGCCAGCAGCTTAGGCTTAGCCTCGACTGGCCCTGAAGCTTTCTTT. Protein product: CASSLGLASTGPEAFF.

The chain employs TRBV15 and TRBJ2-4, with 8 bases identical to TRBD1. V trimming: 5 bases; J trimming: 8 bases; junction bases outside the gene matches: 2. Germline values: CDR1 LNHNV, CDR2 YYDKDF (reference sequence). This CDR3 contains 12 residues. CDR3 sequence: CATSGTGYIQYF. The CDR3 coding sequence is TGTGCCACCAGCGGGACAGGCTACATTCAGTACTTC.

The chain carries TRBV28 and TRBJ2-1, with TRBD2 identical over 10 bases. The V segment lost 6 bases and the J segment 6 bases; nucleotides outside the gene matches: 11. CDR3 length equals 16 residues. CDR1 and CDR2 (germline): MDHEN, SYDVKM. As DNA, the CDR3 is TGTGCCAGCAGCCCTGCAAGCGGGAGGGGGCTCAATGAGCAGTTCTTC. Translated: CASSPASGRGLNEQFF.

This clone appeared a few times. This rearrangement joins TRBV29-1 to TRBJ2-3; perhaps TRBD1 as D (7 bases). The CDR3 runs to 15 residues. CDR1 is SQVTM, CDR2 ANQGSEA, per germline. V was pared by 0 bases and J by 6 bases, with 16 bases between. DNA for the CDR3: TGCAGCGTTGAAGAGGAGGGGGACAGTAGTGATACGCAGTATTTT. Translating gives CSVEEEGDSSDTQYF.